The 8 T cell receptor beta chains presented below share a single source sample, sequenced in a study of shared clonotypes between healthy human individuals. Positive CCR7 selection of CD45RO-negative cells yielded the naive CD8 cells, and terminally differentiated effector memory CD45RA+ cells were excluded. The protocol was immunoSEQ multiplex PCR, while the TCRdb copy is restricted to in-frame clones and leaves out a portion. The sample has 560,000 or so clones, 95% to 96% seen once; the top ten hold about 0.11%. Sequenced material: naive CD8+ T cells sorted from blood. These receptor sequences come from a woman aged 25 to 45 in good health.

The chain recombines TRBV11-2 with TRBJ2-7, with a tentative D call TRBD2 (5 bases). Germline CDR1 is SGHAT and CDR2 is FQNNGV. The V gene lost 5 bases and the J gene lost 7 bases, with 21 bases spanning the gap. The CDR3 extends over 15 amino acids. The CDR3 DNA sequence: TGTGCCAGCAGCATCCTCGGGATTACCTTATGGGAGCAGTACTTC. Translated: CASSILGITLWEQYF. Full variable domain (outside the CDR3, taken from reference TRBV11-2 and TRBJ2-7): EAGVAQSPRYKIIEKRQSVAFWCNPISGHATLYWYQQILGQGPKLLIQFQNNGVVDDSQLPKDRFSAERLKGVDSTLKIQPAKLEDSAVYLCASSILGITLWEQYFGPGTRLTVT.

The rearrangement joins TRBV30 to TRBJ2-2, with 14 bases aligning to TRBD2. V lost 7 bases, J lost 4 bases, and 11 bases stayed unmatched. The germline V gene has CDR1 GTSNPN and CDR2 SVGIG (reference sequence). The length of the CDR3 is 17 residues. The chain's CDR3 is CASPGLAGVLGTGELFF. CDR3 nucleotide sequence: TGTGCCTCCCCGGGACTAGCGGGAGTACTTGGCACCGGGGAGCTGTTTTTT.

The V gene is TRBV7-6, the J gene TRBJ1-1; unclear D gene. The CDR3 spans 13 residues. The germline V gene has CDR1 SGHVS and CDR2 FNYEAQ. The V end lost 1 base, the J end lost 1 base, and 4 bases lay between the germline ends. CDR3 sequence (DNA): TGTGCCAGCAGCTTAGAAGAGAACACTGAAGCTTTCTTT. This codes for CASSLEENTEAFF.

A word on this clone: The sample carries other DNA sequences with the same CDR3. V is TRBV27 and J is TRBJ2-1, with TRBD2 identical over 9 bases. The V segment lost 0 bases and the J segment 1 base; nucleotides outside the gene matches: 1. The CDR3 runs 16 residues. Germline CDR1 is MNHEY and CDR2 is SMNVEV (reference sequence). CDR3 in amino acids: CASSLSSGSSYNEQFF. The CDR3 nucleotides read TGTGCCAGCAGTTTATCTAGCGGGAGTTCCTACAATGAGCAGTTCTTC.

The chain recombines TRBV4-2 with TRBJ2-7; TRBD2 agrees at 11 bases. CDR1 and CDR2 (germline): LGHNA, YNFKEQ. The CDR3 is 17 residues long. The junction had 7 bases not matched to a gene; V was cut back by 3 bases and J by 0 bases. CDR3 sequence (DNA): TGTGCCAGCAGCCAGGGGACTAGCGGAACTCTCTCCTACGAGCAGTACTTC. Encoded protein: CASSQGTSGTLSYEQYF.

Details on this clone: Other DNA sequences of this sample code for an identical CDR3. The CDR3 spells CASSPGLAGAYEQYF. CDR3 DNA: TGTGCCAGCAGCCCTGGACTAGCGGGGGCCTACGAGCAGTACTTC. The rearrangement links TRBV7-6 to TRBJ2-7, with 13 nucleotides matching TRBD2. Germline trimming cut 5 bases from V and 2 bases from J; bases unmatched to any gene: 3. Germline values: CDR1 SGHVS, CDR2 FNYEAQ. This CDR3 is built from 15 residues.

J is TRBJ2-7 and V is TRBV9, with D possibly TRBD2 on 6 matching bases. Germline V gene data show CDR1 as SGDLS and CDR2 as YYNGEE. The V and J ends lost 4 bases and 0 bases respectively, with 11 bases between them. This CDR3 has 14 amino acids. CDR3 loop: CASSRGTLSYEQYF. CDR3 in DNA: TGTGCCAGCAGCCGCGGGACCCTCTCCTACGAGCAGTACTTC.

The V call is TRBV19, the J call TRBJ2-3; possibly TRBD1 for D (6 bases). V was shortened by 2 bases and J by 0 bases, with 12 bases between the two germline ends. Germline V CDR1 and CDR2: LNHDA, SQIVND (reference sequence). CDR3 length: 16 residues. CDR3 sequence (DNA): TGTGCCAGTAGTATAATAGCAGGACAGAGCACAGATACGCAGTATTTT. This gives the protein CASSIIAGQSTDTQYF.